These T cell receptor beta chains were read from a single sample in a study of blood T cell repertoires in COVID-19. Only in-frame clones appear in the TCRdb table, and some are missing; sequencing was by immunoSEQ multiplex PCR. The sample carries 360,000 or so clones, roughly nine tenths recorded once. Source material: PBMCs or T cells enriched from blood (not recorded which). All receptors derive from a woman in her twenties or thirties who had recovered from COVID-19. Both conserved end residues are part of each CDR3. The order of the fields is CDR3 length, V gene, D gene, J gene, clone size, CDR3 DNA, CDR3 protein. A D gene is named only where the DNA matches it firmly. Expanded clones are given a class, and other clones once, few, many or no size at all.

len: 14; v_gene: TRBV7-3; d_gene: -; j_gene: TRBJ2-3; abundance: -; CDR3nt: TGTGCCAGCAGCTCCGGGACAAGCACAGATACGCAGTATTTT; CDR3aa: CASSSGTSTDTQYF
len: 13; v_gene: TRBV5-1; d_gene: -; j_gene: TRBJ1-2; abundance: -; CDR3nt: TGCGCCAGCAGCCAGCAGGGTGACTATGGCTACACCTTC; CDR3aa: CASSQQGDYGYTF
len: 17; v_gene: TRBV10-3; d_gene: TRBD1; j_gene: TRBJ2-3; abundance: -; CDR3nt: TGTGCCATCAGTGACCCGAGGGACAGAGCAAACACAGATACGCAGTATTTT; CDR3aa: CAISDPRDRANTDTQYF
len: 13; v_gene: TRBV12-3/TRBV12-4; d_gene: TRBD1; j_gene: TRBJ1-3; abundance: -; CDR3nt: TGTGCCAGCAGTCAGACAGGGGGAAACACCATATATTTT; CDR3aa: CASSQTGGNTIYF
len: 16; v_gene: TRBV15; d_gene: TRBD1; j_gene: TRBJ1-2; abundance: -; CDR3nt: TGTGCCACCAGCAGAGACCCCGGGACAGGGAGCTATGGCTACACCTTC; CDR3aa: CATSRDPGTGSYGYTF
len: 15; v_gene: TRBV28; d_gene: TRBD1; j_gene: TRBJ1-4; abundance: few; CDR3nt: TGTGCCAGCAGCCGCGACAGGGTTGCGGGGGAAAAACTGTTTTTT; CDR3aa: CASSRDRVAGEKLFF
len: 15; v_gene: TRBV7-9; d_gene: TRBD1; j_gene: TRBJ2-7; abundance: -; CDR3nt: TGTGCCAGCAGCGCAGGGGGTGGAAGACAGTACGAGCAGTACTTC; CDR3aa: CASSAGGGRQYEQYF
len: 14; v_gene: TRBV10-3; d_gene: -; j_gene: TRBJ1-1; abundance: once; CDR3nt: TGTGCCATCAGTGACGAGGGGGTGGGTACTGAAGCTTTCTTT; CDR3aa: CAISDEGVGTEAFF
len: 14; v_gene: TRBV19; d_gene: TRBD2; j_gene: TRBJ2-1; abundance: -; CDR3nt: TGTGCCAGTAGTCGCGGGACTAGCAAAAATGAGCAGTTCTTC; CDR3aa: CASSRGTSKNEQFF
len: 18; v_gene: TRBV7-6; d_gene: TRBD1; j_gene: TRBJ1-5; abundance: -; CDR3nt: TGTGCCAGCAGCTTAGTGAGTTTCGGACAGGGCCCCTATAAGGCCCAGCATTTT; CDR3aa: CASSLVSFGQGPYKAQHF
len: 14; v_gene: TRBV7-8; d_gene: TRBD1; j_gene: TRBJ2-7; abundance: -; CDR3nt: TGTGCCAGCAGCTCGTTGACAGGGAAGAACGAGCAGTACTTC; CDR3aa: CASSSLTGKNEQYF
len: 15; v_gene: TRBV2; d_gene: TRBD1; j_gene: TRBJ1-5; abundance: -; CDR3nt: TGTGCCAGCAGTGCCAGGACAGGGGGCCGTCAGCCCCAGCATTTT; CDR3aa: CASSARTGGRQPQHF
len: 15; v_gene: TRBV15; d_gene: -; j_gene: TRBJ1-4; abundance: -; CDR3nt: TGTGCCACCAGCAGAAGGGACCCAGGGGATGAAAAACTGTTTTTT; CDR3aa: CATSRRDPGDEKLFF
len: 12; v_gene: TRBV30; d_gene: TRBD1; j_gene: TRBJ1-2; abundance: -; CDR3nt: TGTGCCTGGAACGCAGGGGGCTATGGCTACACCTTC; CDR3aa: CAWNAGGYGYTF
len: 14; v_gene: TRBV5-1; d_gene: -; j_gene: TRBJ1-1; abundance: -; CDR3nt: TGCGCCAGCAGCTTGGTTCGGTATCAAATTGAAGCTTTCTTT; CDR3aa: CASSLVRYQIEAFF
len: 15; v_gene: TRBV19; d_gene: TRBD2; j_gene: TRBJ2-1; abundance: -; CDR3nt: TGTGCCAGTAGTATCAGGCGGGAGGGTCAGGATGAGCAGTTCTTC; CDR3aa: CASSIRREGQDEQFF
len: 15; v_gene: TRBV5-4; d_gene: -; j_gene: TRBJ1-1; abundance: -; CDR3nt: TGTGCCAGCAGCCCCCGACAGGAGTTGAACACTGAAGCTTTCTTT; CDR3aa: CASSPRQELNTEAFF
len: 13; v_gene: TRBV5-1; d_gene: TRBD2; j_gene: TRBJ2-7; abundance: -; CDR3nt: TGCGCCAGCAGCTCGGGACTAGCGAGTGAGCAGTACTTC; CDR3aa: CASSSGLASEQYF
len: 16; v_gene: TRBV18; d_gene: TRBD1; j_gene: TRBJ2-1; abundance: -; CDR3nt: TGTGCCAGCTCACTTCTCGCCCAGGGACAGGGAGGTGAGCAGTTCTTC; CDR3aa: CASSLLAQGQGGEQFF
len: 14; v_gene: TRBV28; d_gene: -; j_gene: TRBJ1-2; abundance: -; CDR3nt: TGTGCCAGCAGTTTCGGAGTCGGGAGATATGGCTACACCTTC; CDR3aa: CASSFGVGRYGYTF
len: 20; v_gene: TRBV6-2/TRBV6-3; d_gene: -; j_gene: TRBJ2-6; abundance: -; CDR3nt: TGTGCCAGCAGTTATCATTGGGCAGTAAAGGTGGTGGCTGGGGCCAACGTCCTGACTTTC; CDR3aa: CASSYHWAVKVVAGANVLTF
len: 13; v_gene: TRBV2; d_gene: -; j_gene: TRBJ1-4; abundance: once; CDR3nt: TGTGCCAGCAGTGCTCAGGCTAATGAAAAACTGTTTTTT; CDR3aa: CASSAQANEKLFF
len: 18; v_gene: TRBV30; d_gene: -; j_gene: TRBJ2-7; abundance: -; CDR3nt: TGTGCCTCCGACCTCGCCGGTGGGTTCTCGGGATTCTCCTACGAGCAGTACTTC; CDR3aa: CASDLAGGFSGFSYEQYF
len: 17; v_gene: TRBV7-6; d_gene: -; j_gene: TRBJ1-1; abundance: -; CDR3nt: TGTGCCAGCAGCTTTACGATGCTAGGCAGCATGAACACTGAAGCTTTCTTT; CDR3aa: CASSFTMLGSMNTEAFF
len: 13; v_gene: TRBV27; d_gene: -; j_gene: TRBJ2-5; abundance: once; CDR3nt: TGTGCCAGCAGTCCCAGGACAGAAGAGACCCAGTACTTC; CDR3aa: CASSPRTEETQYF
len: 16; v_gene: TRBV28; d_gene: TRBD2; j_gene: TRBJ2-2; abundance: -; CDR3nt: TGTGCCAGCAGCTTAGGGGCGGGAGCGAAGACCGGGGAGCTGTTTTTT; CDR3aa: CASSLGAGAKTGELFF
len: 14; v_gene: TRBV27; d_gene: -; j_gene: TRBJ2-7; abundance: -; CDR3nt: TGTGCCAGCAGACGGACAGTTACATCCTACGAGCAGTACTTC; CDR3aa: CASRRTVTSYEQYF
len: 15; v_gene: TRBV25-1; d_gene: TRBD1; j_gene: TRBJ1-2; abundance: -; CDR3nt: TGTGCCAGCAGTGAATCCTTAGGACAGGGATATGGCTACACCTTC; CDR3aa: CASSESLGQGYGYTF
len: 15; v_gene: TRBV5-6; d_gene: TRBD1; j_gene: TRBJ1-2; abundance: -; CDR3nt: TGTGCCAGCAGCTTGGAGACAGGGCAACACTATGGCTACACCTTC; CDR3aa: CASSLETGQHYGYTF
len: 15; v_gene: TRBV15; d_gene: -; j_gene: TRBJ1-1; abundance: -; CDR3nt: TGTGCCACCAGCCCAGTCAGCGAAATGAACACTGAAGCTTTCTTT; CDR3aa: CATSPVSEMNTEAFF
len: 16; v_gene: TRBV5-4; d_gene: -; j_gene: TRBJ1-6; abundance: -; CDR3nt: TGTGCCAGCAGCCGAGACTCGTCCCCCGGGGATTCACCCCTCCACTTT; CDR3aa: CASSRDSSPGDSPLHF
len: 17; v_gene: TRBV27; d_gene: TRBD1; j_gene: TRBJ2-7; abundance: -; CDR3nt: TGTGCCAGCAGTTTATCGGCGGGACAGGGGTTCTCCTACGAGCAGTACTTC; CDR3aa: CASSLSAGQGFSYEQYF
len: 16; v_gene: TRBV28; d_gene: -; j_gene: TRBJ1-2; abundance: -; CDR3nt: TGTGCCAGCAGTTTGTTGGTGCCAGGGGATCGGTATGGCTACACCTTC; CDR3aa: CASSLLVPGDRYGYTF
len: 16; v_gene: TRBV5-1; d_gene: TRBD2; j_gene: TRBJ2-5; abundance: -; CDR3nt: TGCGCCAGCAGCTTGGATCCTAGCGGGGGGGAAGAGACCCAGTACTTC; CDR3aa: CASSLDPSGGEETQYF
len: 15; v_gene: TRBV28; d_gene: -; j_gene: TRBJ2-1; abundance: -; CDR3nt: TGTGCCAGCAGTTTGTTACAGAGCTCCTACAATGAGCAGTTCTTC; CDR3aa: CASSLLQSSYNEQFF
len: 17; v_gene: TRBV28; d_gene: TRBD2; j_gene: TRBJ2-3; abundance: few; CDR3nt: TGTGCCAGCAGCGTTGGGACTAGCGGGAGAGGTGGAGATACGCAGTATTTT; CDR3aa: CASSVGTSGRGGDTQYF
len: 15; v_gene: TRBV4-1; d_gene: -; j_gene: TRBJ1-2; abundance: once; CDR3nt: TGCGCCAGCAGCCAAGCCCAGGGCTACAACTATGGCTACACCTTC; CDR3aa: CASSQAQGYNYGYTF
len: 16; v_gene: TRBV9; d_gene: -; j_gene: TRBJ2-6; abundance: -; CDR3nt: TGTGCCAGCAGCCAACGGGGGGCGTCTGGGGCCAACGTCCTGACTTTC; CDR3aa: CASSQRGASGANVLTF
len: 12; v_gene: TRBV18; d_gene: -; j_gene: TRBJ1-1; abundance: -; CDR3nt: TGTGCCAGCTCACCGAAGCTCACTGAAGCTTTCTTT; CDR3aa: CASSPKLTEAFF
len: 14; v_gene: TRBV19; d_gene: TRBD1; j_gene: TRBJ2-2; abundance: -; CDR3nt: TGTGCCAGTTCGGACAGGGGGCCCACCGGGGAGCTGTTTTTT; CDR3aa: CASSDRGPTGELFF
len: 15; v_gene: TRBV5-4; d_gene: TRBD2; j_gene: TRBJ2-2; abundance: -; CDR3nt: TGTGCCAGCAGCGCCGGGACTAGCGGAACCGGGGAGCTGTTTTTT; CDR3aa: CASSAGTSGTGELFF